The 27 T cell receptor beta chains presented below share a single source sample, sequenced in a study of T cells expressing NK-cell markers. With the 5' RACE reads reprocessed, TCRdb shows one record per CDR3 protein and no DNA. The record lists a few hundred thousand distinct CDR3 sequences, of which the ten most abundant hold roughly 5.4%. Input material: blood T cells: a sorted CD56 or NKG2C T cell subset, CD4+ or CD8+ T cells, or bulk PBMC T cells (not recorded which). These receptors originate from a man aged 18-75 years in good health.

The J gene is TRBJ2-2, the V gene TRBV5-6; the TCRdb call, TRBD1, lacks DNA for checking. The CDR3 spans 16 residues. The germline gives CDR1 SGHDT, CDR2 YYEEEE. The CDR3 region is CASSTPGGIGAGELFF.

The chain carries TRBV6-1 and TRBJ1-2; TCRdb names TRBD1, which stays unverified in the absence of DNA. The CDR3 contains 14 residues. CDR1 and CDR2 (germline): MNHNS, SASEGT. The CDR3 sequence: CAAETGSANYGYTF.

This sequence joins TRBV6-1 and TRBJ2-2; TCRdb's D call, TRBD2, is unchecked because there is no DNA. Germline V gene data show CDR1 as MNHNS and CDR2 as SASEGT. CDR3 length: 16 amino acids. CDR3 region: CASSVPGLTNTGELFF.

The V and J genes are TRBV12-3 or TRBV12-4 and TRBJ2-2; TCRdb's D call of TRBD2 is untestable without DNA. The CDR3 contains 17 residues. This CDR3 is CASSEPGRRGGTGELFF.

This chain links TRBV7-2 with TRBJ2-1; TCRdb's D gene call, TRBD2, goes unchecked for lack of DNA. This CDR3 region has 17 residues. Germline-derived CDR1 and CDR2 are SGHTA and FQGNSA. The chain's CDR3 is CASSARASGGLYNEQFF.

The V call is TRBV29-1, the J call TRBJ1-6. Germline CDR1 reads SQVTM; CDR2 reads ANQGSEA. The CDR3 totals 13 residues. CDR3: CSVAMGINSPLHF.

This chain's CDR3 is CASSWGLRTGGELFFF. The chain employs TRBV5-1 and TRBJ2-2. CDR1 is SGHRS and CDR2 is YFSETQ in the germline V gene. This CDR3 comprises 16 residues.

V and J are TRBV29-1 and TRBJ1-1; TCRdb's D call, TRBD1, is unchecked because there is no DNA. Germline V gene data show CDR1 as SQVTM and CDR2 as ANQGSEA. The CDR3 covers 12 residues. CDR3 residues: CSVGNRDSEAFF. Filled out from reference TRBV29-1 and TRBJ1-1, the complete variable domain reads SAVISQKPSRDICQRGTSLTIQCQVDSQVTMMFWYRQQPGQSLTLIATANQGSEATYESGFVIDKFPISRPNLTFSTLTVSNMSPEDSSIYLCSVGNRDSEAFFGQGTRLTVV.

The chain links TRBV7-8 to TRBJ1-6; TCRdb proposes TRBD1, but this gene call is untestable without DNA. This CDR3 is 13 amino acids long. Germline V gene lookup returns CDR1 SGHVS and CDR2 FQNEAQ. CDR3: CASSLGGDSPLHF.

The chain couples TRBV7-8 to TRBJ1-5; TCRdb gives TRBD1 as the D gene, but with no DNA this cannot be confirmed. Looked up from germline, CDR1 is SGHVS and CDR2 is FQNEAQ. The CDR3 is 13 amino acids. The CDR3 spells CASSRGGWQPQHF.

The genes are TRBV7-2 and TRBJ1-6. The germline V gene encodes CDR1 SGHTA and CDR2 FQGNSA. The CDR3 has 17 amino acids. The CDR3: CASSSGGPSSYNSPLHF.

The chain carries TRBV6-2 or TRBV6-3 and TRBJ2-1. The CDR3 has 15 residues. From germline, CDR1 is MNHEY and CDR2 SVGEGT. CDR3 sequence reads: CASSQRRPSYNEQFF.

This chain uses TRBV12-3 or TRBV12-4 with TRBJ1-2. The CDR3 extends over 12 amino acids. The chain's CDR3 is CASSPRRAGYTF.

The rearrangement links TRBV6-1 to TRBJ2-5; TCRdb selects TRBD1, and the lack of DNA leaves this call unchecked. The CDR3 runs to 14 residues. Germline V CDR1 and CDR2: MNHNS, SASEGT. CDR3 sequence: CASSWGGSSETQYF.

V gene TRBV5-1 combines with J gene TRBJ2-1; TCRdb's D call, TRBD1, is unchecked because there is no DNA. Germline V gene lookup returns CDR1 SGHRS and CDR2 YFSETQ. The CDR3 sequence is 16 residues long. The CDR3 spells CASSFLRQGKYNEQFF.

The chain joins TRBV14 to TRBJ2-5. Germline V gene data show CDR1 as SGHDN and CDR2 as FVKESK. The CDR3 spans 15 residues. CDR3 sequence: CASRDGFSSKETQYF. The full variable domain, its missing parts supplied by reference TRBV14 and TRBJ2-5, is EAGVTQFPSHSVIEKGQTVTLRCDPISGHDNLYWYRRVMGKEIKFLLHFVKESKQDESGMPNNRFLAERTGGTYSTLKVQPAELEDSGVYFCASRDGFSSKETQYFGPGTRLLVL.

V usage is TRBV7-9 and J usage is TRBJ2-5; as DNA is missing, the TRBD1 call by TCRdb cannot be tested. The CDR3 extends over 17 amino acids. Germline lookup yields CDR1 SEHNR and CDR2 FQNEAQ (reference sequence). The CDR3 spells CASSRMLGGQSQETQYF.

The chain links TRBV5-5 to TRBJ2-5; TCRdb proposes TRBD1, but this gene call is untestable without DNA. The germline CDR1 and CDR2 sequences are SGHKS and YYEKEE (reference sequence). The CDR3 is made up of 13 amino acids. The CDR3 reads CASRDRVGETQYF.

The rearrangement joins TRBV6-6 to TRBJ2-5; TCRdb lists TRBD1, though no DNA is available to test this call. Germline CDR1 MNHNY, CDR2 SVGAGI (reference sequence). The CDR3 runs 11 residues. This chain's CDR3 is CASSRPTAQYF.

The chain links TRBV12-3 or TRBV12-4 to TRBJ1-2; the D call of TRBD1 rests on TCRdb alone, since no DNA is present to check it. The CDR3 runs 15 residues. The CDR3 spells CASSSTGGGYYGYTF.

This chain links TRBV20-1 with TRBJ2-5; TCRdb picks TRBD2, but there is no DNA to check that call. The CDR3 has 16 amino acids. From germline, CDR1 is DFQATT and CDR2 SNEGSKA (reference sequence). This CDR3 reads CSAGTGTSAVGGTQYF.

The V call is TRBV12-3 or TRBV12-4, the J call TRBJ2-3. The CDR3 extends over 13 amino acids. The CDR3 protein is CASTYLGKDTQYF.

The rearrangement joins TRBV5-1 to TRBJ1-6. The CDR3 totals 15 residues. From germline, CDR1 is SGHRS and CDR2 YFSETQ. The CDR3 is CASSLDGFGNSPLHF.

The chain employs TRBV14 and TRBJ2-1; TCRdb's D call of TRBD1 is untestable without DNA. CDR3 length equals 13 residues. Germline V gene data show CDR1 as SGHDN and CDR2 as FVKESK. The CDR3 spells CASSPGQADEQFF.

The gene calls are TRBV25-1 and TRBJ2-1; TCRdb reports TRBD2, a call that lacks DNA to check it against. Germline-derived CDR1 and CDR2 are MGHDK and SYGVNS. CDR3 length equals 17 residues. The CDR3: CASSEYSPGGGAYEQFF.

The gene calls are TRBV18 and TRBJ2-3. The CDR3 loop spans 13 amino acids. Germline V gives CDR1 KGHSH, CDR2 LQKENI. The chain's CDR3 is CASSPDLSDTQYF.

The V call is TRBV24-1, the J call TRBJ2-3. CDR3 length equals 11 residues. Germline CDR1 is KGHDR and CDR2 is SFDVKD. This CDR3 is CATLKGNTQYF.